What follows describes a single T cell receptor beta chain. This sample is drawn from a study of radiotherapy plus CTLA-4 blockade in lung cancer. Germline CDR1 and CDR2: SGDLS and YYNGEE. V was pared by 0 bases and J by 0 bases, with 10 bases between. CDR3 length: 15 residues. This table comes from immunoSEQ multiplex PCR, and its TCRdb copy is limited to in-frame clones, with some not included. Of 52,000 or so clones in the sample, roughly three quarters were seen once. Here the sequenced sample was peripheral blood, taken from a patient treated with radiotherapy plus ipilimumab. The sequence derives from a human donor with non-small cell lung cancer who had a partial response to radiotherapy plus ipilimumab. The J gene is TRBJ2-7, the V gene TRBV9; D is unresolved. The CDR3 DNA sequence: TGTGCCAGCAGCGTAGGGGCAGGTAGCTCCTACGAGCAGTACTTC. Its protein product is CASSVGAGSSYEQYF.